A single TCR beta chain is shown here with its context. Its specificity is not known. This entry is derived from a study of cytomegalovirus exposure and HLA in healthy donors. Broader study findings: Researchers reported in a later analysis that a missense DCLRE1C variant was tied to TCR beta V- and J-gene trimming. In a later analysis, the majority of CMV-associated beta chains seemingly showed HLA restriction.

Primers: 60 Vbeta forward and 13 Jbeta reverse. In the authors' workflow: Unique TCR beta chains numbered about 79 million in a later analysis, with around 10 million shared. The table came from immunoSEQ multiplex PCR; TCRdb's copy has only in-frame clones and leaves some out. The DNA was the basis for D and trimming; V, J and clone size are from that table. Found here are about 100,000 clones; the top ten clones hold more than 0.5%. V dropped 6 bases and J dropped 5 bases, with 11 bases sitting between them. Germline-derived CDR1 and CDR2 are DFQATT and SNEGSKA (reference sequence). This CDR3 has 11 amino acids.

Sequenced material: PBMCs. This TCR was recovered from a man aged 50-59 years in good health and CMV-seronegative. The chain uses TRBV20-1 and TRBJ2-7; D is perhaps TRBD1 (6 bases). The CDR3 DNA reads TGCAGTGCACAGGGTGTTGACGAGCAGTACTTC. Amino acid sequence: CSAQGVDEQYF.